This TCR beta chain was documented in a study of shared clonotypes between healthy human individuals. About the study: Two women and three men aged 18 to 49 served as donors.

This clone has just one count. Its antigen is unknown. Produced via immunoSEQ multiplex PCR; TCRdb's table is partial and in-frame only. The data hold about 2,500,000 clones, with approximately 94% observed a single time. The V end was cut by 3 bases, the J end by 3 bases, with 9 bases between. The length of the CDR3 is 14 residues. Germline loops: CDR1 WSHSY, CDR2 SAAADI. Study conclusions and caveats: In this cohort, only blood was sampled, and tissue repertoires likely differ.

The genes are TRBV10-2 and TRBJ1-5, with no clear D. Source material: naive CD4+ T cells sorted from blood. Subset of the sample: CD45RA+ positively selected. The sequence derives from a young man in good health. CDR3 residues: CASSENGPNQPQHF. CDR3 DNA sequence: TGCGCCAGCAGTGAAAACGGGCCCAATCAGCCCCAGCATTTT.